Listed here is a single T cell receptor beta chain. The antigen is undetermined. Deep was the level at which the assay was run. Produced via immunoSEQ multiplex PCR; TCRdb's table is partial and in-frame only. In the table there are some 1.5 million clones, around 95% of which are singletons. The sample is drawn from a study of shared clonotypes between healthy human individuals. The CDR3 is made up of 17 amino acids. Trimming removed 1 base at V and 1 base at J, with 14 bases between. CDR1 is SGHTA and CDR2 is FQGTGA in the germline V gene. Study-level findings and limits: Clonotypes not shared had lower generation probabilities than those common to all four donors. In general, naive subsets displayed greater estimated richness than memory subsets did.

The TCR originated in a young man in good health. This sequence joins TRBV7-3 and TRBJ2-1; D possibly corresponds to TRBD1 (5 bases). Input material: naive CD4+ T cells sorted from blood. Subset meaning: CD45RA+ positively selected. The CDR3 nucleotides are TGTGCCAGCAGCTTAATTGGGGCCAGGGTTTCCTACAATGAGCAGTTCTTC. Residues: CASSLIGARVSYNEQFF.